The 16 T cell receptor beta chains below come from one sample, sequenced in a study of cytomegalovirus exposure and HLA in healthy donors. The PCR employed 60 Vbeta primers together with 13 Jbeta primers. Sequencing used immunoSEQ multiplex PCR; TCRdb keeps in-frame clones, though not all of them. The sample holds around 150,000 clones, roughly three fifths seen once. Source material: PBMCs. The receptor source for this set is a male donor in good health and CMV-seronegative.

This clone was seen only a few times. This sequence joins TRBV5-1 and TRBJ1-6; TRBD1 is a possible D gene (5 bases). V lost 3 bases and J 6 bases, leaving 13 bases between the germline ends. The CDR3 totals 15 residues. Germline CDR1 and CDR2: SGHRS and YFSETQ. The CDR3 DNA reads as TGCGCCAGCAGCTCGAGCGGGGGGGGTAATTCACCCCTCCACTTT. It translates to CASSSSGGGNSPLHF.

This clone was recorded only once. This chain links TRBV18 with TRBJ2-3; tentatively, D is TRBD1 (5 bases). This CDR3 is built from 15 residues. Germline V gives CDR1 KGHSH, CDR2 LQKENI. Trimming left V 5 bases short and J 2 bases short, with 14 bases between. Here the CDR3 DNA reads TGTGCCAGCTCAGCCCTGAGTGGGGCCACAGATACGCAGTATTTT. It yields the protein CASSALSGATDTQYF.

The CDR3 region has the DNA TGTGCCTGGAGCGCAAATCCGGTCCGAACCCTCCACTTT. This gives the protein CAWSANPVRTLHF. J is TRBJ1-6 and V is TRBV30; D ambiguous. V was cut by 3 bases and J by 14 bases, with 17 bases left in between. Germline V gene sequence: CDR1 GTSNPN, CDR2 SVGIG (reference sequence). The length of the CDR3 is 13 residues.

The rearrangement links TRBV19 to TRBJ2-1, with TRBD1 identical over 8 bases. The V gene end was trimmed by 8 bases and the J gene end by 6 bases; junction bases not matched to a gene: 12. The CDR3 is 15 residues long. Germline CDR1 LNHDA, CDR2 SQIVND (reference sequence). The CDR3 spells CASLHQGAWGNEQFF. In nucleotides, the CDR3 is TGTGCCAGTTTACACCAGGGGGCGTGGGGCAATGAGCAGTTCTTC.

The chain employs TRBV21-1 and TRBJ2-4; the table's D call, TRBD2, was not checked against the DNA. TRBV21-1 is designated a pseudogene. There are 17 residues in the CDR3. As DNA, the CDR3 is TGTGCCAGCAGCCGGCCCACGGGACTCCTAGCCAAAAACATTCAGTACTTC. Protein: CASSRPTGLLAKNIQYF.

This clone was detected a few times. The V and J genes are TRBV4-3 and TRBJ2-1; D perhaps matches TRBD2 (6 bases). The V end was cut by 0 bases, the J end by 8 bases, with 11 bases between. This CDR3 has 14 residues. Germline CDR1 LGHNA, CDR2 YSLEER. In DNA form, the CDR3 reads TGCGCCAGCAGCCAAGAGTCCGGGACTCATGAGCAGTTCTTC. Translating gives CASSQESGTHEQFF.

There are a few counts of this clone. V usage is TRBV4-2 and J usage is TRBJ1-5; D gene uncertain. The CDR3 spans 13 residues. V lost 0 bases to trimming and J lost 7 bases, with 7 bases between them. From germline, CDR1 is LGHNA and CDR2 YNFKEQ. The CDR3 nucleotides read TGTGCCAGCAGCCAAGATCAGGCCCAGCCCCAGCATTTT. Residues: CASSQDQAQPQHF.

The chain carries TRBV28 and TRBJ1-1; D possibly corresponds to TRBD1 (5 bases). Trimming pared 3 bases from V and 5 bases from J, leaving 13 bases between. The V gene's germline CDR1 is MDHEN and CDR2 SYDVKM. CDR3 length: 14 amino acids. The CDR3 DNA sequence: TGTGCCAGCAGTTTTTTACCCGGGGGAACTGAAGCTTTCTTT. Encoded protein: CASSFLPGGTEAFF.

The chain recombines TRBV28 with TRBJ2-7; D might be TRBD1 (6 bases). This CDR3 has 15 residues. V was shortened by 5 bases and J by 4 bases, with 18 bases between the two germline ends. CDR1 is MDHEN and CDR2 is SYDVKM in the germline V gene. The DNA for the CDR3 is TGTGCCAGCAGTACACAGGGTTTATATAGTTACGAGCAGTACTTC. It translates to CASSTQGLYSYEQYF.

This clone appeared a single time. The chain links TRBV28 to TRBJ1-5, with D perhaps TRBD1 (6 bases). The V and J ends lost 1 base and 2 bases respectively, with 18 bases between them. The germline CDR1 and CDR2 sequences are MDHEN and SYDVKM. There are 18 residues in the CDR3. CDR3 protein: CASSLSSNTGSGNQPQHF. The CDR3 coding sequence is TGTGCCAGCAGTTTATCAAGCAACACAGGGAGTGGCAATCAGCCCCAGCATTTT.

The chain joins TRBV9 to TRBJ2-7, with D uncertain. The germline gives CDR1 SGDLS, CDR2 YYNGEE. This CDR3 comprises 14 residues. Trimming took off 3 bases at V and 2 bases at J, with 12 bases between the two ends. CDR3 bases: TGTGCCAGCAGCGCATCCTCCCGGGCCTACGAGCAGTACTTC. Its protein product is CASSASSRAYEQYF. The full variable domain, its missing parts supplied by reference TRBV9 and TRBJ2-7, is DSGVTQTPKHLITATGQRVTLRCSPRSGDLSVYWYQQSLDQGLQFLIQYYNGEERAKGNILERFSAQQFPDLHSELNLSSLELGDSALYFCASSASSRAYEQYFGPGTRLTVT.

This chain connects TRBV6-5 to TRBJ2-6, with D unclear. The V gene lost 6 bases and the J gene lost 4 bases, with 7 bases spanning the gap. The CDR3 totals 13 residues. Germline CDR1 MNHEY, CDR2 SVGAGI. The DNA of the CDR3 is TGTGCCAGCAGAAGCCCGGGGGCCAACGTCCTGACTTTC. It is translated as CASRSPGANVLTF.

In this sample, this clone turned up a few times. This sequence joins TRBV7-9 and TRBJ2-7; D is unresolved. Germline V CDR1 and CDR2: SEHNR, FQNEAQ (reference sequence). The CDR3 runs to 13 residues. The V and J ends lost 4 bases and 3 bases respectively, with 10 bases between them. The CDR3 region is CASSSSLLYEQYF. CDR3 sequence (DNA): TGTGCCAGCAGCTCTAGTCTTCTCTACGAGCAGTACTTC.

A few counts support this clone. The CDR3 DNA reads as TGCGCCAGCAAACCGCGCGGGGGTGGCACTGAAGCTTTCTTT. It yields the protein CASKPRGGGTEAFF. The chain uses TRBV5-1 and TRBJ1-1; D possibly corresponds to TRBD1 (5 bases). CDR1 is SGHRS, CDR2 YFSETQ, per germline. The length of the CDR3 is 14 residues. V was cut by 6 bases and J by 4 bases, with 16 bases left in between.

The chain links TRBV29-1 to TRBJ1-5, with D maybe TRBD1 (6 bases). CDR1 SQVTM and CDR2 ANQGSEA come from the germline V gene. The CDR3 sequence is 12 residues long. Written as DNA, the CDR3 is TGCACCCTACAGGGAGAGGTTCAGCCCCAGCATTTT. Protein sequence: CTLQGEVQPQHF.

The count of this clone is one. J is TRBJ2-5 and V is TRBV9, with TRBD1 matching 7 bases. V trimming: 4 bases; J trimming: 4 bases; junction bases outside the gene matches: 10. The CDR3 is 15 amino acids. The germline gives CDR1 SGDLS, CDR2 YYNGEE. The CDR3, as DNA: TGTGCCAGCAGCCTAGGGACAGCTCTCGGAGAGACCCAGTACTTC. Its protein product is CASSLGTALGETQYF.